These 28 T cell receptor beta chains share one sample of origin, sequenced in a study of neurological immune-mediated disorders. Stated time point: longitudinal time-point 3. From the 5' RACE reads, TCRdb called clonotypes with MiXCR, one entry per CDR3 protein. The sample lists around 100,000 distinct CDR3 sequences; under 14% were seen once. The sample taken for sequencing was PBMCs. These TCRs come from a female donor with HTLV-1-associated myelopathy (HAM/TSP).

The sample holds many counts of this clonotype. This sequence joins TRBV5-1 and TRBJ2-7; D is possibly TRBD1 (5 bases). CDR1 and CDR2 from the germline V gene are SGHRS and YFSETQ. V lost 0 bases and J 5 bases, leaving 12 bases between the germline ends. This CDR3 has 14 amino acids. Here the CDR3 DNA reads TGCGCCAGCAGCTTGGGTCAGGGTGCACACGAGCAGTACTTC. Translating gives CASSLGQGAHEQYF. Variable domain in full (rest from reference TRBV5-1 and TRBJ2-7): KAGVTQTPRYLIKTRGQQVTLSCSPISGHRSVSWYQQTPGQGLQFLFEYFSETQRNKGNFPGRFSGRQFSNSRSEMNVSTLELGDSALYLCASSLGQGAHEQYFGPGTRLTVT.

This clonotype was observed at least ten times. This chain's CDR3 is CASIKTGVGNEQFF. CDR3 DNA: TGTGCCAGCATCAAGACAGGGGTAGGGAATGAGCAGTTCTTC. The chain employs TRBV12-3 or TRBV12-4 and TRBJ2-1; 8 bases align to TRBD1. Trimming cost V 7 bases and J 7 bases; bases outside gene matches: 9. The CDR3 totals 14 residues.

This clonotype was seen many times. J is TRBJ1-3 and V is TRBV7-9; D is possibly TRBD1 (6 bases). Germline V gives CDR1 SEHNR, CDR2 FQNEAQ (reference sequence). This CDR3 has 19 residues. Trimming removed 5 bases from V and 0 bases from J, with 23 bases in between. CDR3 loop: CASSTHRELQKSSGNTIYF. In nucleotides, the CDR3 is TGTGCCAGCAGCACCCACAGGGAACTCCAGAAATCCTCTGGAAACACCATATATTTT.

This clonotype came up many times. The CDR3 nucleotides are TGTGCCAGCAGCTTGGGGGGACAGGGACCGCGGGGTTATGAGCAGTTCTTC. Its protein product is CASSLGGQGPRGYEQFF. The chain combines TRBV5-6 with TRBJ2-1; TRBD1 matches at 9 bases. J was trimmed by 8 bases and V by 0 bases; bases with no gene match: 12. The CDR3 has 17 residues. Germline CDR1 SGHDT, CDR2 YYEEEE.

This clonotype was picked up many times. The rearrangement joins TRBV6-5 to TRBJ1-2; 9 positions agree with TRBD1. The germline V gene has CDR1 MNHEY and CDR2 SVGAGI. The V and J ends lost 5 bases and 7 bases, in that order; junction bases with no gene match: 5. The CDR3 runs to 13 residues. CDR3 bases: TGTGCCAGCAGTCCCCGGGACAGGGCTGGCTACACCTTC. Translated, it gives CASSPRDRAGYTF.

This clonotype has ten or more counts. The rearrangement links TRBV12-5 to TRBJ2-5, with D uncertain. Trimming left V 2 bases short and J 9 bases short, with 10 bases between. The CDR3 sequence is 12 residues long. Germline assignment: CDR1 LGHNT and CDR2 FRNRAP. Here the CDR3 DNA reads TGTGCTAGTGGTTTGTCAACTGGACCCCAGTACTTC. Translation: CASGLSTGPQYF.

This clonotype was seen only a few times. The chain couples TRBV7-3 to TRBJ1-2, with D perhaps matching TRBD1 (5 bases). The CDR3 consists of 15 residues. Per the germline V gene, CDR1 is SGHTA and CDR2 is FQGTGA. V gave up 4 bases and J gave up 6 bases, with 18 bases separating them. The CDR3 is CASSSDPQGRNGYTF. The CDR3 DNA follows: TGTGCCAGCAGCTCCGACCCTCAGGGACGGAATGGCTACACCTTC.

This clonotype was found many times. The chain couples TRBV5-1 to TRBJ2-5; 11 positions match TRBD2. There are 14 residues in the CDR3. Trimming took 5 bases from V and 4 from J; bases not matched to a gene: 4. Per germline, CDR1 SGHRS and CDR2 YFSETQ. For the CDR3, the DNA is TGCGCCAGCAGTAGCGGGGGGGCCGGAGAGACCCAGTACTTC. Translation gives CASSSGGAGETQYF. The whole variable domain, filled in from reference TRBV5-1 and TRBJ2-5, reads KAGVTQTPRYLIKTRGQQVTLSCSPISGHRSVSWYQQTPGQGLQFLFEYFSETQRNKGNFPGRFSGRQFSNSRSEMNVSTLELGDSALYLCASSSGGAGETQYFGPGTRLLVL.

This clonotype was seen more than once but under ten times. The CDR3 protein is CASSQRGSLGYTF. The CDR3 coding sequence is TGTGCCAGCAGCCAAAGGGGAAGCCTTGGCTACACCTTC. This rearrangement joins TRBV3-1 to TRBJ1-2, with D perhaps matching TRBD1 (5 bases). This CDR3 region has 13 residues. Germline V lookup: CDR1 LGHDT, CDR2 YNNKEL (reference sequence). The V gene lost 2 bases and the J gene lost 7 bases, with 11 bases spanning the gap.

This clonotype was seen at least ten times. The CDR3 DNA sequence: TGCGCCAGCAGCTTGGGGGGGACGGCGACCTACGAGCAGTACTTC. Its translation is CASSLGGTATYEQYF. This chain links TRBV5-1 with TRBJ2-7; either TRBD1 or TRBD2 may supply D (5 bases each). CDR3 length equals 15 residues. Trimming removed 0 bases from V and 2 bases from J, with 12 bases in between. Germline CDR1 is SGHRS and CDR2 is YFSETQ.

This clonotype was observed many times. The CDR3 reads CASAGAKGNSPLHF. The CDR3 DNA follows: TGTGCCAGCGCGGGAGCTAAGGGGAATTCACCCCTCCACTTT. The chain uses TRBV14 and TRBJ1-6, with D possibly matching TRBD1 (5 bases). The CDR3 length is 14 residues. Trimming left V 8 bases short and J 7 bases short, with 15 bases between. Germline CDR1 is SGHDN and CDR2 is FVKESK.

A note on this clonotype: The junction departs from the called germline gene at one end, perhaps through a read error. V and J are TRBV6-5 and TRBJ2-6, with TRBD1 identical over 10 bases. The CDR3 has 17 amino acids. The germline CDR1 and CDR2 sequences are MNHEY and SVGAGI. The CDR3 region has the DNA TGTGACAGCAGTGACCGGGACAGGGGCTCTGGGGCCAACGTCCTGACTTTC. This encodes CDSSDRDRGSGANVLTF.

There are many counts of this clonotype. This rearrangement joins TRBV5-5 to TRBJ2-1, with D possibly matching TRBD1 (5 bases). The CDR3 spans 13 residues. Germline assignment: CDR1 SGHKS and CDR2 YYEKEE (reference sequence). V lost 0 bases and J lost 7, with 8 bases in between. In DNA form, the CDR3 reads TGTGCCAGCAGCTTGGCCAGGGTAAATGAGCAGTTCTTC. The encoded protein is CASSLARVNEQFF.

The table lists this clonotype with many counts. This chain connects TRBV5-6 to TRBJ1-5; 9 bases line up with TRBD1. The CDR3 is made up of 16 amino acids. The germline gives CDR1 SGHDT, CDR2 YYEEEE. Unmatched junction bases numbered 9, after V lost 4 bases and J lost 4 bases. For the CDR3, the DNA is TGTGCCAGCAGCCTGGACAGGGGAGGACGGAATCAGCCCCAGCATTTT. Its protein product is CASSLDRGGRNQPQHF.

This clonotype occurred many times. The CDR3 is CSATGTSGGIRKTQYF. The DNA of the CDR3 is TGCAGTGCTACCGGGACTAGCGGGGGGATTAGAAAGACCCAGTACTTC. The V and J genes are TRBV20-1 and TRBJ2-5; 15 bases are shared with TRBD2. Germline values: CDR1 DFQATT, CDR2 SNEGSKA (reference sequence). J lost 6 bases, V lost 4 bases, and 9 bases had no gene match. The CDR3 covers 16 residues.

This clonotype has at least ten counts. The V call is TRBV12-3 or TRBV12-4, the J call TRBJ2-3; D is uncertain. This CDR3 has 13 amino acids. V was pared by 6 bases and J by 2 bases, with 9 bases between. In nucleotides, the CDR3 is TGTGCCAGCAGAGTCGTGTCCACAGATACGCAGTATTTT. Translated, it gives CASRVVSTDTQYF.

This clonotype was seen many times. The CDR3 DNA sequence: TGCAGTGCTAGTCGGCCCAGGGGGGTTGACTACGAGCAGTACTTC. It is translated as CSASRPRGVDYEQYF. The genes are TRBV20-1 and TRBJ2-7; possibly TRBD1 for D (7 bases). This CDR3 contains 15 residues. Trimming removed 3 bases from V and 3 bases from J, with 18 bases in between. The V gene's germline CDR1 is DFQATT and CDR2 SNEGSKA (reference sequence).

This clonotype was seen ten or more times. CDR3 in DNA: TGTGCCAGCAGCCCATGGATGCGGGACGAGCAGTACTTC. Its translation is CASSPWMRDEQYF. The V call is TRBV11-2, the J call TRBJ2-7, with a weak D call TRBD2 (5 bases). V dropped 5 bases and J dropped 5 bases, with 13 bases sitting between them. Germline assignment: CDR1 SGHAT and CDR2 FQNNGV. The CDR3 is 13 amino acids.

This clonotype was observed many times. The chain couples TRBV18 to TRBJ1-5; TRBD1 agrees at 7 bases. CDR3 length: 15 amino acids. CDR1 is KGHSH, CDR2 LQKENI, per germline. The V and J ends lost 5 bases and 6 bases, in that order; junction bases with no gene match: 10. The CDR3 sequence is CASSTGQVPIQPQHF. The CDR3 nucleotides are TGTGCCAGCTCAACCGGACAGGTCCCGATTCAGCCCCAGCATTTT.

The sample holds many counts of this clonotype. The rearrangement links TRBV7-2 to TRBJ2-3, with D unresolved. CDR3 length equals 13 residues. Germline-derived CDR1 and CDR2 are SGHTA and FQGNSA. Trimming stripped 3 bases from V and 2 bases from J, with 6 bases between. CDR3 nucleotides: TGTGCCAGCAGCTTCCTTTTCACAGATACGCAGTATTTT. It translates to CASSFLFTDTQYF.

This clonotype was seen at least ten times. This rearrangement joins TRBV5-1 to TRBJ2-6; TRBD1 matches at 7 bases. Looked up from germline, CDR1 is SGHRS and CDR2 is YFSETQ. V gave up 0 bases and J gave up 0 bases; unmatched junction bases: 15. CDR3 length: 21 amino acids. CDR3 sequence reads: CASSLDRGRPVVFSGANVLTF. The CDR3 coding sequence is TGCGCCAGCAGCTTGGACAGGGGCCGGCCGGTGGTATTCTCTGGGGCCAACGTCCTGACTTTC.

Many counts were recorded for this clonotype. The chain uses TRBV5-1 and TRBJ2-3; TRBD1 agrees at 10 bases. Germline lookup yields CDR1 SGHRS and CDR2 YFSETQ. Unmatched junction bases numbered 9, after V lost 3 bases and J lost 5 bases. There are 16 residues in the CDR3. CDR3 bases: TGCGCCAGCAGCTGGACCGGGACAGGGGTTGGAGATACGCAGTATTTT. It encodes CASSWTGTGVGDTQYF. Full variable domain (rest looked up from reference TRBV5-1 and TRBJ2-3): KAGVTQTPRYLIKTRGQQVTLSCSPISGHRSVSWYQQTPGQGLQFLFEYFSETQRNKGNFPGRFSGRQFSNSRSEMNVSTLELGDSALYLCASSWTGTGVGDTQYFGPGTRLTVL.

This clonotype came up many times. The chain has TRBV28 and TRBJ2-7, with 7 positions matching TRBD1. V shed 6 bases, J shed 6 bases, and the junction held 14 bases outside the gene matches. The germline CDR1 and CDR2 sequences are MDHEN and SYDVKM. This CDR3 contains 15 residues. The CDR3 nucleotides are TGTGCCAGCAGCACCACAGGGGCCGCTGGGGGCGAGCAGTACTTC. Translating gives CASSTTGAAGGEQYF.

CDR3 amino acids: CASNQPGEGFYEQYF. As DNA, the CDR3 is TGTGCCAGCAACCAGCCGGGGGAAGGGTTTTACGAGCAGTACTTC. This sequence joins TRBV4-2 and TRBJ2-7; possibly TRBD2 for D (6 bases). Looked up from germline, CDR1 is LGHNA and CDR2 is YNFKEQ. The V gene lost 7 bases and the J gene lost 4 bases, with 20 bases spanning the gap. CDR3 length: 15 amino acids.

This clonotype was observed many times. This chain joins TRBV5-1 and TRBJ2-2; unclear D gene. Germline CDR1 is SGHRS and CDR2 is YFSETQ. V was pared by 6 bases and J by 3 bases, with 9 bases between. This CDR3 has 13 residues. CDR3 region: CASTGSDTGELFF. CDR3 in DNA: TGCGCCAGCACCGGTTCTGACACCGGGGAGCTGTTTTTT.

This clonotype was seen many times. The chain has TRBV11-3 and TRBJ2-1, with 8 nucleotides matching TRBD2. Germline lookup yields CDR1 SGHNT and CDR2 YENEEA. The junction had 1 base not matched to a gene; V was cut back by 1 base and J by 8 bases. This CDR3 has 13 residues. The CDR3 bases are TGTGCCAGCAGCTTAGCGGGGGGGGATGAGCAGTTCTTC. Translating it yields CASSLAGGDEQFF.

This clonotype occurred many times. The CDR3 sequence is CSARKGGQAYNEQFF. In DNA, the CDR3 is TGCAGTGCTAGAAAAGGCGGACAGGCCTACAATGAGCAGTTCTTC. V usage is TRBV20-1 and J usage is TRBJ2-1, with 7 bases lining up with TRBD1. The junction had 6 bases not matched to a gene; V was cut back by 2 bases and J by 2 bases. In germline, CDR1 is DFQATT, CDR2 SNEGSKA (reference sequence). This CDR3 region has 15 residues.

Concerning this clonotype itself: A clone one base away is much larger, so this may be a read error. No conserved phenylalanine or tryptophan is present at the end of the CDR3, so a read error is the likely explanation. V usage is TRBV12-3 or TRBV12-4 and J usage is TRBJ2-1; a possible D gene is TRBD1 (7 bases). The V gene lost 2 bases and the J gene lost 0 bases, with 17 bases spanning the gap. The CDR3 has 18 residues. In nucleotides, the CDR3 is TGTGCCAGCAGTTTATTAGGACAGGAGGGAGTCTCCTACAATGAGCAGTTCCTC. Translation gives CASSLLGQEGVSYNEQFL.